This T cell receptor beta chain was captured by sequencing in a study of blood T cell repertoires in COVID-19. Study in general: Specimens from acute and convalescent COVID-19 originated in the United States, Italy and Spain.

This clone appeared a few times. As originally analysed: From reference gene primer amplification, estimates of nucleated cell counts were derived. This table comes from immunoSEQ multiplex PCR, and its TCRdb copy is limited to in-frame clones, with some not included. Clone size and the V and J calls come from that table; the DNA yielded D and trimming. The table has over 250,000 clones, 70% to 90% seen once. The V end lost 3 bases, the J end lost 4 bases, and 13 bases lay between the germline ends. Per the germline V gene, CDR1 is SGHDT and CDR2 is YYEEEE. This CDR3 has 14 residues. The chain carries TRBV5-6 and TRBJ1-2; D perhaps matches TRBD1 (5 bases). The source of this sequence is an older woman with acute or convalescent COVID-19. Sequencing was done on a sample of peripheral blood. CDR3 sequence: CASSSYRQVYGYTF. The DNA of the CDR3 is TGTGCCAGCAGCTCTTACAGGCAGGTCTATGGCTACACCTTC.